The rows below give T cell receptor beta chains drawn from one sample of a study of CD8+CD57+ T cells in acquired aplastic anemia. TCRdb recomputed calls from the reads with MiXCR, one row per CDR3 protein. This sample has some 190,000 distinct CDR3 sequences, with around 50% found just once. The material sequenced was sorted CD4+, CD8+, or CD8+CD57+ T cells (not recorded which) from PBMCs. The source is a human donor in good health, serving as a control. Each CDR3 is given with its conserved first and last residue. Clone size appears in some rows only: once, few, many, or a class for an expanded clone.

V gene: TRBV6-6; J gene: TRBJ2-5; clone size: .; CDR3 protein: CASSYPTQVEQETQYF
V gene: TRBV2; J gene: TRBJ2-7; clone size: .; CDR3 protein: CASSYGRGYEQYF
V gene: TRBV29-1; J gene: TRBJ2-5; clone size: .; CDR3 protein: CSVVPGESSGARF
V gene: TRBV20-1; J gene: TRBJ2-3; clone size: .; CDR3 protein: CSARLAGGDTQYF
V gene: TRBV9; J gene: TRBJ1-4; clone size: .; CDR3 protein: CASSVARIGWFEKLFF
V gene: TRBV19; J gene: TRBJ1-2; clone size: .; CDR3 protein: CASSLPGPYGYTF
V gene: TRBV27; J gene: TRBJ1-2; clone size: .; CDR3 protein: CASSSRPLEGYTF
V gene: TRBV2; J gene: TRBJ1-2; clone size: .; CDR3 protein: CASSEAGEQGLHGYTF
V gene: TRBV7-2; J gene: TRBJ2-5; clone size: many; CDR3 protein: CASSPRWGQGGQETQYF
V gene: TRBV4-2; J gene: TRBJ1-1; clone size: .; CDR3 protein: CASSQDIGQGEAFF
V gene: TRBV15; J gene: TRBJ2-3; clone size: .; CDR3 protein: CATSRDVGSSTDTQYF
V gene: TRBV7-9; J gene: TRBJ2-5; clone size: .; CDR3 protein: CASSRLERSGQETQYF
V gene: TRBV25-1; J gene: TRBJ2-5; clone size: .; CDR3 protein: CASSPSGGAQETQYF
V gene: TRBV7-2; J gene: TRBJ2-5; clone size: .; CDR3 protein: CASSFSGGGIGETQYF
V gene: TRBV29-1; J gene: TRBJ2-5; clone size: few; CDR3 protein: CSVEAPGTQETQYF
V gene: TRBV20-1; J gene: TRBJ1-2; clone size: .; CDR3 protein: CSARRGQGGYGYTF
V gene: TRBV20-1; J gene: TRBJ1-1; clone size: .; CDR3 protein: CSASGEGSNTEAFF
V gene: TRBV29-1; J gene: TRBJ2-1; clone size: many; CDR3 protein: CSVDRAYNEQFF
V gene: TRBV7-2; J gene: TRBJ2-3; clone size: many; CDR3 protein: CASSLNPQGSETQYF
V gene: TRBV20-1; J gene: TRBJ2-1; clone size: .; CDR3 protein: CSPLPDRVTYNEQFF
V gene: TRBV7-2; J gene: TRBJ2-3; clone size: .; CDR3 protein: CASRLSTDTQYF
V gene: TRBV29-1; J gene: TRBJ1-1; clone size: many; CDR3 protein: CSVALTANTEAFF
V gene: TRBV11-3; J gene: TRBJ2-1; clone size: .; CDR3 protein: CASSLAVEQFF
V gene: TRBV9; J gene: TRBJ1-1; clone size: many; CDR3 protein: CASSVVGTTEAFF
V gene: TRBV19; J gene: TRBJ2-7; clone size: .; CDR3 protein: CASSISGGGPSYEQYF
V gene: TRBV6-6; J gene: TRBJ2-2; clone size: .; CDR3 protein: CASSKRTPSGGNTGELLF
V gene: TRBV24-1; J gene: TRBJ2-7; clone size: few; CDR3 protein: CATSGETGTGVSYEQYF
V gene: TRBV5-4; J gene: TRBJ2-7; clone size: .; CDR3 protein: CASSFFAGSSSYEQYF